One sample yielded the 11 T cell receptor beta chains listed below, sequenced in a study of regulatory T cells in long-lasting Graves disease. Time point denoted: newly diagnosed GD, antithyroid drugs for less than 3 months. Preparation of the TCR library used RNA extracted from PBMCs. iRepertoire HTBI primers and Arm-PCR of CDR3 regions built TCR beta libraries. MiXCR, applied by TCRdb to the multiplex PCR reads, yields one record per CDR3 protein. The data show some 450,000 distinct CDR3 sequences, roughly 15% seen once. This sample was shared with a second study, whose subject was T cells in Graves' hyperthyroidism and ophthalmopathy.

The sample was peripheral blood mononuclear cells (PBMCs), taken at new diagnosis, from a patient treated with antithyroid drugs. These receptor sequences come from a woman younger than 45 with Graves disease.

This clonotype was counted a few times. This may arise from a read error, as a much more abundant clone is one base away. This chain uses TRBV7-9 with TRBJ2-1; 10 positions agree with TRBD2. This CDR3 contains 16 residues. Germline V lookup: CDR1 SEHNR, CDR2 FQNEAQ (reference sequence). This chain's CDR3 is CASSFSGRRHYNEQLF. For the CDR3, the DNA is TGTGCCAGCAGCTTTAGCGGGAGGAGACACTACAATGAGCAGCTCTTC.

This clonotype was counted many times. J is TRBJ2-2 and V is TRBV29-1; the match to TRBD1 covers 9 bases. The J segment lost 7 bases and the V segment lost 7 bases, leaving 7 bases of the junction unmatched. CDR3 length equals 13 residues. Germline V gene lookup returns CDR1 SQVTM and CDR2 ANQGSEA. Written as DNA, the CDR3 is TGCAGCGCCCTACAGGGGGCGGGCGGGGAGCTGTTTTTT. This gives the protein CSALQGAGGELFF.

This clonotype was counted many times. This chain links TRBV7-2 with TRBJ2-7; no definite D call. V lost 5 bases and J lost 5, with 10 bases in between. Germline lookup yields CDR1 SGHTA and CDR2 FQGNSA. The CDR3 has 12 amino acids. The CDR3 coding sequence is TGTGCCAGCAGCCCCGTCGTCGACGAGCAGTACTTC. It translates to CASSPVVDEQYF.

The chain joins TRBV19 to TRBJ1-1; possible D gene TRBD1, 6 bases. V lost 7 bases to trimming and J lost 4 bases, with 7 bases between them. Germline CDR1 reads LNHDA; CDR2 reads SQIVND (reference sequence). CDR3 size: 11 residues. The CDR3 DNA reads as TGTGCCAGTACAGGGGCCACTGAAGCTTTCTTT. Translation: CASTGATEAFF.

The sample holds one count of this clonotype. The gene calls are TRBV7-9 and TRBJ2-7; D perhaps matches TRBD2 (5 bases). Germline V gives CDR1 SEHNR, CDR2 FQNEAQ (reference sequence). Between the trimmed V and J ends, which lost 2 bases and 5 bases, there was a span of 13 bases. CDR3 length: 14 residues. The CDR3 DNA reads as TGTGCCAGCAGCTTACAAGGGATCGGGAACGAGCAGTACTTC. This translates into CASSLQGIGNEQYF.

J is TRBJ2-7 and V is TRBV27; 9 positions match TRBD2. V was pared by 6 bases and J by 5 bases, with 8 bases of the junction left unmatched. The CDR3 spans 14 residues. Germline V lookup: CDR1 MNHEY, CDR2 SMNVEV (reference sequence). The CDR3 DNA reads TGTGCCAGCAGCATTGGGGTAGCGGGAGACGAGCAGTACTTC. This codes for CASSIGVAGDEQYF.

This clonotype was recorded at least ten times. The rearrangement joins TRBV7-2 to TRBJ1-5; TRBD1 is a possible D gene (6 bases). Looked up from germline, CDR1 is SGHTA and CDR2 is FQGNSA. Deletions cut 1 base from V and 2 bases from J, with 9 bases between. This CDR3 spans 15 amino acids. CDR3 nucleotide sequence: TGTGCCAGCAGCTTAGAGTCAGGGGGCAATCAGCCCCAGCATTTT. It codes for CASSLESGGNQPQHF.

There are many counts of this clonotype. For the CDR3, the DNA is TGTGCCAGCAGCCAACTAGGACCGAACACTGAAGCTTTCTTT. Protein product: CASSQLGPNTEAFF. The chain couples TRBV3-1 to TRBJ1-1; D not resolved. Looked up from germline, CDR1 is LGHDT and CDR2 is YNNKEL (reference sequence). The CDR3 is made up of 14 amino acids. The ends were cut back, 2 bases at V and 1 base at J, with 8 bases in the middle.

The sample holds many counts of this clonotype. CDR3 amino acids: CASSARGSGSVNEQFF. DNA of the CDR3: TGTGCCAGCAGTGCTAGGGGTAGCGGGAGCGTCAATGAGCAGTTCTTC. The J gene is TRBJ2-1, the V gene TRBV28; 9 bases line up with TRBD2. The CDR3 sequence is 16 residues long. The V gene end was trimmed by 5 bases and the J gene end by 6 bases; junction bases not matched to a gene: 11. The germline V gene has CDR1 MDHEN and CDR2 SYDVKM. The full variable domain, completed using reference TRBV28 and TRBJ2-1, is DVKVTQSSRYLVKRTGEKVFLECVQDMDHENMFWYRQDPGLGLRLIYFSYDVKMKEKGDIPEGYSVSREKKERFSLILESASTNQTSMYLCASSARGSGSVNEQFFGPGTRLTVL.

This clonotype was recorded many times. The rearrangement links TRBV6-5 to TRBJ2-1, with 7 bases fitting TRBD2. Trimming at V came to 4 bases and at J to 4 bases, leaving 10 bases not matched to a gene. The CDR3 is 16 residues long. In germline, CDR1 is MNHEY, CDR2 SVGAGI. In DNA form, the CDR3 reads TGTGCCAGCAGTTCCCGCTTAAGCGGGACTTACAATGAGCAGTTCTTC. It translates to CASSSRLSGTYNEQFF.

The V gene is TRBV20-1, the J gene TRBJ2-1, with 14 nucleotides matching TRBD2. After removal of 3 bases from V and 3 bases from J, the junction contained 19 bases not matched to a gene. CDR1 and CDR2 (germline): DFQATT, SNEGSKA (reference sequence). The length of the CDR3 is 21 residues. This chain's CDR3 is CSASKVVLGLAGALRYNEQFF. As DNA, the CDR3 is TGCAGTGCTAGCAAGGTGGTTTTGGGACTAGCGGGAGCTCTACGCTACAATGAGCAGTTCTTC.